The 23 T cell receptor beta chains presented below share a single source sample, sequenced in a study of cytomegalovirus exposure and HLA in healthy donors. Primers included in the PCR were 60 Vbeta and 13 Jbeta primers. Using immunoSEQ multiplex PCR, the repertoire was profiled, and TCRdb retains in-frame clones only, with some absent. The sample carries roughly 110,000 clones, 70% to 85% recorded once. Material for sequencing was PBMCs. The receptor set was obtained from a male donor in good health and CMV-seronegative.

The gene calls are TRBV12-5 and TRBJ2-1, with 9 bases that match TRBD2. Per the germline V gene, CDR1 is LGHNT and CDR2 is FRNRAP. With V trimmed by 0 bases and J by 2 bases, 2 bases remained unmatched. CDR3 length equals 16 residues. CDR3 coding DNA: TGTGCTAGTGGTTTGGTAGGCGGGGGGGCCTACAATGAGCAGTTCTTC. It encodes CASGLVGGGAYNEQFF.

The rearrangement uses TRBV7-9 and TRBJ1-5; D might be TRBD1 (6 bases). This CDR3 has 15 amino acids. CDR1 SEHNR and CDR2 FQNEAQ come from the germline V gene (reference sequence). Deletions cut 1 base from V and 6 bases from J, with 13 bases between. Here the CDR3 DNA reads TGTGCCAGCAGCTTAGGGGGGGGCAGGAGTCAGCCCCAGCATTTT. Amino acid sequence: CASSLGGGRSQPQHF.

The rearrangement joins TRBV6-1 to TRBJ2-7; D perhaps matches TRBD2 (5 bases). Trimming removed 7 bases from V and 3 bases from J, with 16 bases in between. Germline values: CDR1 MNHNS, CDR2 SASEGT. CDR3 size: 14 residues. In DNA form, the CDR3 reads TGTGCCAGCACTATACCGGAGGCCGGCTACGAGCAGTACTTC. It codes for CASTIPEAGYEQYF.

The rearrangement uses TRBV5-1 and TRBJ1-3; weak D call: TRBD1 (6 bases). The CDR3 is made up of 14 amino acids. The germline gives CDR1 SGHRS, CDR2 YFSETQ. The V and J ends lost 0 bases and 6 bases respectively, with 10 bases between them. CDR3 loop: CASSLGDMQNTIYF. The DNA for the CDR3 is TGCGCCAGCAGCTTGGGGGACATGCAAAACACCATATATTTT.

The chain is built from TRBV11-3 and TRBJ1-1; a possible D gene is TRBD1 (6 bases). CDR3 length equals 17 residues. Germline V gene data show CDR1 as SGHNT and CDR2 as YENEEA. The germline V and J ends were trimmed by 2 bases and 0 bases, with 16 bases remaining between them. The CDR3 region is CASSLSRIGQMNTEAFF. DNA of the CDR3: TGTGCCAGCAGCTTAAGTCGCATAGGACAGATGAACACTGAAGCTTTCTTT.

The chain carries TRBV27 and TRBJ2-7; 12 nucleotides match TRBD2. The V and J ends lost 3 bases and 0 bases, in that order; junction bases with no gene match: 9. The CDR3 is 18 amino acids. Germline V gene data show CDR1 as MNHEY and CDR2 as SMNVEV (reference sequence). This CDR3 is CASSFGTTSGRSSYEQYF. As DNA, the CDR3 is TGTGCCAGCAGTTTCGGGACGACTAGCGGGAGAAGCTCCTACGAGCAGTACTTC.

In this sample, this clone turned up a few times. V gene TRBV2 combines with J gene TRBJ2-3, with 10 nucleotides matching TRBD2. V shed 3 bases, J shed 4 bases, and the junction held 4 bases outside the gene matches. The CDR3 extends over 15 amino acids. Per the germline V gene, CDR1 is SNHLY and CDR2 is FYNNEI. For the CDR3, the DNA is TGTGCCAGCAGTGATCCTAGCGGGAGCCCAGATACGCAGTATTTT. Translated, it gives CASSDPSGSPDTQYF.

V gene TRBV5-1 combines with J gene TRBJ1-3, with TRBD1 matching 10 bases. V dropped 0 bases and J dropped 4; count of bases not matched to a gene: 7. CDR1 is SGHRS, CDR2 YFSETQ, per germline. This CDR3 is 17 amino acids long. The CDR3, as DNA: TGCGCCAGCAGCTTGGGTGTTGGGACAGGGGTCGGAAACACCATATATTTT. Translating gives CASSLGVGTGVGNTIYF.

DNA of the CDR3: TGTGCCAGCAGTGAATACGGGACAGGTCCCTACGAGCAGTACTTC. Protein product: CASSEYGTGPYEQYF. The chain combines TRBV6-1 with TRBJ2-7; TRBD1 matches at 8 bases. With V trimmed by 2 bases and J by 2 bases, 5 bases remained unmatched. CDR1 is MNHNS, CDR2 SASEGT, per germline. The CDR3 has 15 residues.

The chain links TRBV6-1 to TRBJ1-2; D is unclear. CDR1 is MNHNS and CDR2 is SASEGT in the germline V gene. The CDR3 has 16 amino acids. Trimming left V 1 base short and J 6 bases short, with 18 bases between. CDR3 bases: TGTGCCAGCAGTGAAGAAGGTTCCGGGGAAGTAGATGGCTACACCTTC. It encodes CASSEEGSGEVDGYTF.

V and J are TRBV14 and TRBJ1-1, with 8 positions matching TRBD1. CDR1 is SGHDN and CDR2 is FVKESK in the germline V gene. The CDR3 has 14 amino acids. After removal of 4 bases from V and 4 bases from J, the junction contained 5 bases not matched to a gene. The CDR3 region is CASSPQTGGTEAFF. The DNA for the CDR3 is TGTGCCAGCAGCCCCCAAACAGGGGGCACTGAAGCTTTCTTT.

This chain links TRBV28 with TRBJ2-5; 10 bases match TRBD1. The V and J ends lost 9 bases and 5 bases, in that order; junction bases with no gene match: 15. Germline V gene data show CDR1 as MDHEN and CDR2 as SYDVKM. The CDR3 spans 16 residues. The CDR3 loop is CARDLYRDRGYETQYF. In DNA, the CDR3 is TGTGCCAGGGACCTTTACCGGGACAGGGGTTATGAGACCCAGTACTTC.

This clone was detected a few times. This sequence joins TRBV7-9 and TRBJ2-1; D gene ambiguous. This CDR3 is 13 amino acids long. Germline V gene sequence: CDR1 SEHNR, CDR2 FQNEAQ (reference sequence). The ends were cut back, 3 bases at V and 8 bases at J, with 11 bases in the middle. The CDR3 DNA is TGTGCCAGCAGCTTGGTTAGTCGCGATGAGCAGTTCTTC. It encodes CASSLVSRDEQFF.

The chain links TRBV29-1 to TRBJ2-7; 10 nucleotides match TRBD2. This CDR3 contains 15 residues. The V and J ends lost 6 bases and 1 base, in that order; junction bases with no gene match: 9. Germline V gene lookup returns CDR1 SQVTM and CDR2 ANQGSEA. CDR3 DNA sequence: TGCAGCGTAGCCGGGACTAGCGAGTTTTCCTACGAGCAGTACTTC. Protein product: CSVAGTSEFSYEQYF.

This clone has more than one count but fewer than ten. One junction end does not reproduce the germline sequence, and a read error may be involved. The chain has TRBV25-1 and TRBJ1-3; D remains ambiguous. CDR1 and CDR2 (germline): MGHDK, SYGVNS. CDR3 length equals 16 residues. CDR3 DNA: TGTGCCAGCAGTGAACTCGGCCCGGCCTCTGGAGACACCATATATTTT. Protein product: CASSELGPASGDTIYF.

The CDR3 nucleotides are TGTGCCAGCAGCTACAGACAGGGCCTCTCTGGAAACACCATATATTTT. This sequence encodes CASSYRQGLSGNTIYF. The rearrangement joins TRBV7-2 to TRBJ1-3, with 7 bases fitting TRBD1. The V gene end was trimmed by 4 bases and the J gene end by 0 bases; junction bases not matched to a gene: 6. Germline CDR1 is SGHTA and CDR2 is FQGNSA. CDR3 length: 16 amino acids.

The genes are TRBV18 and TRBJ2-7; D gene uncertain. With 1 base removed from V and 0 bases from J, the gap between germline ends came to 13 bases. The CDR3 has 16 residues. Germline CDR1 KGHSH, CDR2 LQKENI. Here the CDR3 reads CASSPLAGVSSYEQYF. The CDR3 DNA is TGTGCCAGCTCACCACTAGCTGGAGTTAGCTCCTACGAGCAGTACTTC.

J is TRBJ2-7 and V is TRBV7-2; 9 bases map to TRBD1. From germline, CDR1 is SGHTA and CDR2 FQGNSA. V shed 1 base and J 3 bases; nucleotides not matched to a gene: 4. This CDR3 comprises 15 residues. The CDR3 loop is CASSLEGTGNYEQYF. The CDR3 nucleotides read TGTGCCAGCAGCTTAGAGGGGACAGGGAACTACGAGCAGTACTTC.

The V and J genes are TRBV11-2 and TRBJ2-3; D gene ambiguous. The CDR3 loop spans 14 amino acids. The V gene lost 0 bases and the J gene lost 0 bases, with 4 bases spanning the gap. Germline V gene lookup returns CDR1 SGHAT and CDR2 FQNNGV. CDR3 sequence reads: CASSLDLSTDTQYF. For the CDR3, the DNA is TGTGCCAGCAGCTTAGATCTTAGCACAGATACGCAGTATTTT.

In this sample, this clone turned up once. The CDR3 is CASSFGGYTEAFF. The CDR3 bases are TGTGCCAGCAGTTTTGGGGGCTACACTGAAGCTTTCTTT. The chain is built from TRBV27 and TRBJ1-1; the D gene is possibly TRBD1 (6 bases). The CDR3 runs 13 residues. Germline lookup yields CDR1 MNHEY and CDR2 SMNVEV (reference sequence). V lost 3 bases and J lost 3, with 8 bases in between.

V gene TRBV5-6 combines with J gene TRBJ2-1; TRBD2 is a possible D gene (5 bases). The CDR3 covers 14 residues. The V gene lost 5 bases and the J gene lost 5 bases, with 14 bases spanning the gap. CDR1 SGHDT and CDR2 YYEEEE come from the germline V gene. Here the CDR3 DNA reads TGTGCCAGCAGAGTAGCGATATCTAACAATGAGCAGTTCTTC. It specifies CASRVAISNNEQFF.

The CDR3 DNA is TGCGCCAGCAGCAACACCCAGGGGGCCCCTGAAGCTTTCTTT. Amino acid sequence: CASSNTQGAPEAFF. J is TRBJ1-1 and V is TRBV5-1; the match to TRBD1 covers 8 bases. There are 14 residues in the CDR3. V dropped 4 bases and J dropped 6; count of bases not matched to a gene: 8. Germline CDR1 and CDR2: SGHRS and YFSETQ.

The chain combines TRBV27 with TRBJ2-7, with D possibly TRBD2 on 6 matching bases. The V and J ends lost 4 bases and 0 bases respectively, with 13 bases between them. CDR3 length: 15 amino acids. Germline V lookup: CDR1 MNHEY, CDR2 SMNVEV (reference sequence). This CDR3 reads CASSWGFSGSYEQYF. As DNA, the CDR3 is TGTGCCAGCAGTTGGGGTTTTAGCGGCTCCTACGAGCAGTACTTC.